This T cell receptor (beta chain) is drawn from a study of identical twins. General study findings and limits: The models systematically underestimated how much out-of-frame TCR alpha was shared in monozygotic twins.

Germline CDR1 MNHNS, CDR2 SASEGT. This CDR3 has 14 amino acids. Trimming pared 6 bases from V and 4 bases from J, leaving 15 bases between. As for this clonotype: No antigen is known for it.

Via MiXCR, TCRdb re-called the 5' RACE reads, giving one row per CDR3 protein. Of hundreds of thousands of distinct CDR3 sequences in the sample, 7.5% were seen once. The same data also contributed to another study, on yellow fever vaccine responses in identical twins.

The clonotype originates from a woman younger than 30 in good health. The sequenced sample was memory (CD45RO+) T cells sorted from blood. This chain connects TRBV6-1 to TRBJ2-5; D perhaps matches TRBD2 (5 bases). The CDR3 DNA reads as TGTGCCAGCAGACGGGTCGGTGGAGGAGAGACCCAGTACTTC. Its translation is CASRRVGGGETQYF.